This T cell receptor beta chain is drawn from a study of shared clonotypes between healthy human individuals. The naive CD8 fraction comprised CD45RO-negative cells positively selected for CCR7 and excluded terminally differentiated effector memory CD45RA+ cells. The donors, all of them Caucasian adults, lived in Nashville, Tennessee. The ends lost 1 base at V and 8 bases at J; junction bases unmatched: 6. Germline CDR1 reads SGHAT; CDR2 reads FQNNGV. The CDR3 sequence is 15 residues long. This table comes from immunoSEQ multiplex PCR, and its TCRdb copy is limited to in-frame clones, with some not included. The top ten clones hold 0.9% to 1.5% of a sample with around 2,100,000 clones, approximately 95% of them seen once.

The TCR originated in a young man in good health. The sequenced material came from naive CD8+ T cells sorted from blood. The gene calls are TRBV11-2 and TRBJ2-1, with 9 bases aligning to TRBD1. The CDR3 loop is CASSLGTGDGDEQFF. The CDR3 DNA sequence: TGTGCCAGCAGCTTAGGGACAGGGGACGGCGATGAGCAGTTCTTC.